Each of the 27 T cell receptor beta chains below was sequenced from the same sample in a study of blood T cell repertoires in COVID-19. Using immunoSEQ multiplex PCR, the repertoire was profiled, and TCRdb retains in-frame clones only, with some absent. The table includes 200,000 to 250,000 clones, approximately 80% detected once. Sequenced: peripheral blood. These receptors originate from a human donor in a cohort sampled during active COVID-19.

About this clone itself: Other DNA sequences in this sample translate to the same CDR3. V and J are TRBV5-1 and TRBJ2-5; D is ambiguous. The V end lost 0 bases, the J end lost 2 bases, and 5 bases lay between the germline ends. Germline V gene sequence: CDR1 SGHRS, CDR2 YFSETQ. The CDR3 contains 13 residues. The CDR3 loop is CASSLGLQETQYF. In DNA form, the CDR3 reads TGCGCCAGCAGCTTGGGACTTCAAGAGACCCAGTACTTC.

The rearrangement uses TRBV7-9 and TRBJ1-1; weak D call: TRBD1 (5 bases). Deletions cut 7 bases from V and 3 bases from J, with 18 bases between. CDR3 length equals 15 residues. Germline V gives CDR1 SEHNR, CDR2 FQNEAQ (reference sequence). The CDR3 loop reads CASTKPGGMDTEAFF. The CDR3 nucleotides are TGTGCCAGCACCAAGCCGGGGGGGATGGACACTGAAGCTTTCTTT.

CDR3 sequence: CASSRRGTYEQYF. The CDR3 DNA reads as TGTGCCAGCAGTAGAAGGGGAACCTACGAGCAGTACTTC. V usage is TRBV28 and J usage is TRBJ2-7; D is possibly TRBD1 (5 bases). The CDR3 is 13 residues long. CDR1 is MDHEN, CDR2 SYDVKM, per germline. Trimming removed 5 bases from V and 2 bases from J, with 10 bases in between. The full variable domain, with the rest looked up from reference TRBV28 and TRBJ2-7, is DVKVTQSSRYLVKRTGEKVFLECVQDMDHENMFWYRQDPGLGLRLIYFSYDVKMKEKGDIPEGYSVSREKKERFSLILESASTNQTSMYLCASSRRGTYEQYFGPGTRLTVT.

In its sample, this clone was seen many times. CDR3 sequence (DNA): TGTGCCTGGAGGGGGACACCCCATAATTCACCCCTCCACTTT. Protein sequence: CAWRGTPHNSPLHF. The genes are TRBV30 and TRBJ1-6, with D possibly being TRBD1 (6 bases). The germline V and J ends were trimmed by 3 bases and 5 bases, with 11 bases remaining between them. The germline V gene encodes CDR1 GTSNPN and CDR2 SVGIG (reference sequence). The CDR3 is 14 amino acids. Filled out from reference TRBV30 and TRBJ1-6, the complete variable domain reads SQTIHQWPATLVQPVGSPLSLECTVEGTSNPNLYWYRQAAGRGLQLLFYSVGIGQISSEVPQNLSASRPQDRQFILSSKKLLLSDSGFYLCAWRGTPHNSPLHFGNGTRLTVT.

J is TRBJ2-2 and V is TRBV6-6; 10 bases are a match to TRBD1. The V and J ends lost 6 bases and 7 bases, in that order; junction bases with no gene match: 2. CDR1 and CDR2 (germline): MNHNY, SVGAGI (reference sequence). CDR3 size: 13 residues. CDR3 loop: CASSWTGGGELFF. DNA of the CDR3: TGTGCCAGCAGCTGGACAGGGGGCGGGGAGCTGTTTTTT.

In its sample, this clone was seen once. The V call is TRBV30, the J call TRBJ2-5; TRBD2 aligns across 16 bases. Germline assignment: CDR1 GTSNPN and CDR2 SVGIG (reference sequence). Losses at the gene ends were 2 bases for V and 5 bases for J; bases not matched to a gene: 2. This CDR3 comprises 15 residues. CDR3 DNA: TGTGCCTGGAGTTTGGGACTAGCGGGAGGGGAGACCCAGTACTTC. Translation gives CAWSLGLAGGETQYF. The variable domain in full, completed from reference TRBV30 and TRBJ2-5, reads SQTIHQWPATLVQPVGSPLSLECTVEGTSNPNLYWYRQAAGRGLQLLFYSVGIGQISSEVPQNLSASRPQDRQFILSSKKLLLSDSGFYLCAWSLGLAGGETQYFGPGTRLLVL.

This chain links TRBV29-1 with TRBJ2-1, with 8 bases identical to TRBD1. The germline V gene encodes CDR1 SQVTM and CDR2 ANQGSEA. V shed 4 bases, J shed 8 bases, and the junction held 10 bases outside the gene matches. The CDR3 sequence is 14 residues long. The CDR3 DNA sequence: TGCAGCGTTGTGTCAGGGGGCGCGTTCGATGAGCAGTTCTTC. This translates into CSVVSGGAFDEQFF.

This chain joins TRBV7-9 and TRBJ2-3; TRBD1 might be the D (5 bases). CDR1 is SEHNR, CDR2 FQNEAQ, per germline (reference sequence). Between the trimmed V and J ends, which lost 7 bases and 0 bases, there was a span of 14 bases. The CDR3 length is 15 residues. The CDR3 loop is CASILQGVSTDTQYF. The DNA for the CDR3 is TGTGCCAGCATCCTCCAAGGGGTTAGCACAGATACGCAGTATTTT. The full variable domain, with the rest looked up from reference TRBV7-9 and TRBJ2-3, is DTGVSQNPRHKITKRGQNVTFRCDPISEHNRLYWYRQTLGQGPEFLTYFQNEAQLEKSRLLSDRFSAERPKGSFSTLEIQRTEQGDSAMYLCASILQGVSTDTQYFGPGTRLTVL.

The chain employs TRBV2 and TRBJ1-2, with 8 bases lining up with TRBD1. V shed 6 bases and J 0 bases; nucleotides not matched to a gene: 9. The CDR3 is 16 residues long. Germline V gene data show CDR1 as SNHLY and CDR2 as FYNNEI. CDR3 loop: CASRALRQGTNYGYTF. CDR3 in DNA: TGTGCCAGCAGAGCACTTAGACAGGGGACTAACTATGGCTACACCTTC.

The chain combines TRBV28 with TRBJ1-5; maybe TRBD1 (5 bases). Trimming removed 7 bases from V and 1 base from J, with 14 bases in between. This CDR3 spans 15 amino acids. Looked up from germline, CDR1 is MDHEN and CDR2 is SYDVKM. Written as DNA, the CDR3 is TGTGCCAGCAAGCCTCAGGGTAAGAGCAATCAGCCCCAGCATTTT. Translation: CASKPQGKSNQPQHF.

Regarding this clone: A read error may be the cause here, since a much bigger clone is one base away. Other DNA sequences in this sample translate to the same CDR3. V is TRBV21-1 and J is TRBJ2-1; TRBD2 is taken as the D call from the table, unchecked against the DNA. TRBV21-1 is termed a pseudogene. This CDR3 contains 17 residues. The CDR3 sequence: CASSPGTSAPSYNEQFF. DNA of the CDR3: TGTGCTAGCAGCCCCGGGACTAGCGCTCCGTCCTACAATGAGCAGTTCTTC.

The CDR3: CATSREQGAGYEQYF. Written as DNA, the CDR3 is TGTGCCACCAGCAGGGAACAGGGGGCGGGTTACGAGCAGTACTTC. The rearrangement uses TRBV15 and TRBJ2-7; 9 bases fit TRBD1. This CDR3 has 15 residues. Germline V gene sequence: CDR1 LNHNV, CDR2 YYDKDF (reference sequence). The V segment lost 3 bases and the J segment 4 bases; nucleotides outside the gene matches: 7.

This chain joins TRBV12-3 or TRBV12-4 and TRBJ2-3; 7 positions agree with TRBD1. V shed 8 bases and J 5 bases; nucleotides not matched to a gene: 7. This CDR3 is built from 13 residues. This chain's CDR3 is CASGGQDKDTQYF. The DNA of the CDR3 is TGTGCCAGCGGTGGACAGGATAAAGATACGCAGTATTTT.

This clone was observed a few times. The chain carries TRBV19 and TRBJ1-6; the D gene is possibly TRBD1 (5 bases). Trimming removed 5 bases from V and 5 bases from J, with 10 bases in between. CDR3 length equals 14 residues. Germline V gene sequence: CDR1 LNHDA, CDR2 SQIVND (reference sequence). The CDR3 loop is CASSVDRNNSPLHF. The CDR3, as DNA: TGTGCCAGTAGTGTCGACAGAAATAATTCACCCCTCCACTTT.

The V gene is TRBV7-6, the J gene TRBJ1-1, with D possibly TRBD1 on 6 matching bases. The germline V gene has CDR1 SGHVS and CDR2 FNYEAQ. The CDR3 has 15 residues. The V end was cut by 6 bases, the J end by 5 bases, with 19 bases between. The chain's CDR3 is CASRLSPGVGTEAFF. The CDR3 DNA sequence: TGTGCCAGCAGACTTTCCCCAGGGGTGGGTACTGAAGCTTTCTTT.

The rearrangement uses TRBV6-5 and TRBJ1-1; D unresolved. This CDR3 region has 13 residues. CDR1 and CDR2 from the germline V gene are MNHEY and SVGAGI. With 6 bases removed from V and 11 bases from J, the gap between germline ends came to 19 bases. CDR3: CASSGGNGMGAFF. Written as DNA, the CDR3 is TGTGCCAGCAGCGGAGGGAACGGTATGGGGGCTTTCTTT.

The chain carries TRBV5-1 and TRBJ2-7; 8 bases align to TRBD1. CDR1 and CDR2 (germline): SGHRS, YFSETQ. The CDR3 is 15 amino acids. With 0 bases clipped from V and 4 bases from J, the junction kept 6 bases outside the gene matches. CDR3 coding DNA: TGCGCCAGCAGCTTGGTGGCTACAGGGGGATACGAGCAGTACTTC. It specifies CASSLVATGGYEQYF.

Regarding this clone: In the same sample, other DNA sequences code for this CDR3. V and J are TRBV12-3 or TRBV12-4 and TRBJ2-7, with TRBD1 as a possible D gene (5 bases). This CDR3 contains 13 residues. V lost 1 base and J lost 2, with 6 bases in between. Written as DNA, the CDR3 is TGTGCCAGCAGTTTAGGACAGACCTACGAGCAGTACTTC. Amino acids: CASSLGQTYEQYF.

V gene TRBV6-5 combines with J gene TRBJ2-1, with 8 bases that match TRBD1. The CDR3 consists of 15 residues. Trimming took 5 bases from V and 4 from J; bases not matched to a gene: 7. The germline CDR1 and CDR2 sequences are MNHEY and SVGAGI. Here the CDR3 DNA reads TGTGCCAGCAGTATACAGGGGGACAGTTACAATGAGCAGTTCTTC. Translated: CASSIQGDSYNEQFF.

The CDR3 DNA sequence: TGTGCCAGCTCAGGACAGACCTATCAGCCCCAGCATTTT. Its translation: CASSGQTYQPQHF. V and J are TRBV28 and TRBJ1-5; perhaps TRBD1 as D (6 bases). V lost 8 bases, J lost 5 bases, and 13 bases lay in between. CDR1 and CDR2 (germline): MDHEN, SYDVKM. This CDR3 has 13 amino acids.

In DNA form, the CDR3 reads TGTGCCAGCAAAGACGTACAGGGCGAGTACGAGCAGTACTTC. It specifies CASKDVQGEYEQYF. The rearrangement joins TRBV2 to TRBJ2-7; D is possibly TRBD1 (6 bases). Germline assignment: CDR1 SNHLY and CDR2 FYNNEI. Trimming took off 7 bases at V and 4 bases at J, with 17 bases between the two ends. CDR3 length: 14 residues.

This clone has only a few counts. J is TRBJ1-3 and V is TRBV28, with D maybe TRBD1 (5 bases). This CDR3 is 13 amino acids long. Looked up from germline, CDR1 is MDHEN and CDR2 is SYDVKM. V was shortened by 7 bases and J by 5 bases, with 12 bases between the two germline ends. This CDR3 is CASIPGGRNTIYF. The CDR3 nucleotides are TGTGCCAGCATCCCCGGGGGGAGAAACACCATATATTTT.

The chain links TRBV6-2 or TRBV6-3 to TRBJ2-5, with 7 bases fitting TRBD2. The CDR3 length is 15 residues. Germline assignment: CDR1 MNHEY and CDR2 SVGEGT. Trimming took 4 bases from V and 3 from J; bases not matched to a gene: 8. DNA of the CDR3: TGTGCCAGCAGTTCAGGCGGGAGTAAGAAAGAGACCCAGTACTTC. Its protein is CASSSGGSKKETQYF.

This rearrangement joins TRBV29-1 to TRBJ1-2; D possibly corresponds to TRBD1 (6 bases). This CDR3 region has 13 residues. V lost 1 base and J 8 bases, leaving 14 bases between the germline ends. CDR1 is SQVTM, CDR2 ANQGSEA, per germline. Here the CDR3 reads CSVEAGGLGGYTF. As DNA, the CDR3 is TGCAGCGTTGAAGCGGGGGGGCTCGGAGGCTACACCTTC.

V is TRBV28 and J is TRBJ2-2, with 9 bases that match TRBD1. The germline gives CDR1 MDHEN, CDR2 SYDVKM. The V gene end was trimmed by 6 bases and the J gene end by 4 bases; junction bases not matched to a gene: 15. The CDR3 consists of 18 residues. The DNA for the CDR3 is TGTGCCAGCAGCCGCCTTAATATTCGGGACAGGGCCACCGGGGAGCTGTTTTTT. This sequence encodes CASSRLNIRDRATGELFF.

J is TRBJ1-5 and V is TRBV4-2, with unresolved D. The CDR3 consists of 13 residues. CDR1 LGHNA and CDR2 YNFKEQ come from the germline V gene. Trimming took 0 bases from V and 5 from J, leaving 5 bases between them. The CDR3 loop is CASSQDIDQPQHF. The CDR3 DNA follows: TGTGCCAGCAGCCAAGATATTGATCAGCCCCAGCATTTT.

This clone was recorded only once. This rearrangement joins TRBV2 to TRBJ2-1; no clear D. Trimming pared 8 bases from V and 7 bases from J, leaving 9 bases between. The CDR3 is 11 amino acids. CDR1 is SNHLY, CDR2 FYNNEI, per germline. The CDR3 region is CASATRNEQFF. As DNA, the CDR3 is TGTGCCAGCGCGACTCGAAATGAGCAGTTCTTC.